Following are 31 T cell receptor beta chains from one sample sequenced in a study of blood T cell repertoires in COVID-19 (dated by TCRdb to the early 2020s). The library relied on the immunoSEQ multiplex PCR assay. As stored in TCRdb, this immuneACCESS dataset retains in-frame rearrangements with V and J assigned. A fraction of the clones does not appear; measured against another copy, unresolved V genes explain less than half of the discrepancy, and the remainder lacks a known reason. The sample contains a few hundred thousand clones, 88% of them found a single time. The ten largest make up 5.5% to 7% of the sample. The sample was peripheral blood. The receptors stem from a woman in her twenties or thirties who had recovered from COVID-19.

The chain couples TRBV11-2 to TRBJ2-3, with D possibly TRBD1 on 6 matching bases. V lost 1 base, J lost 4 bases, and 12 bases lay in between. The germline V gene encodes CDR1 SGHAT and CDR2 FQNNGV. The CDR3 runs to 15 residues. The CDR3 loop reads CASSLARTVPDTQYF. CDR3 nucleotides: TGTGCCAGCAGCTTAGCTCGGACAGTACCAGATACGCAGTATTTT.

The chain is built from TRBV28 and TRBJ2-5; weak D call: TRBD1 (6 bases). CDR1 and CDR2 from the germline V gene are MDHEN and SYDVKM. The CDR3 loop spans 15 amino acids. Trimming removed 4 bases from V and 3 bases from J, with 15 bases in between. This chain's CDR3 is CASSWNPPGEETQYF. The CDR3 DNA follows: TGTGCCAGCAGTTGGAATCCCCCAGGGGAAGAGACCCAGTACTTC.

This clone appeared a few times. The chain links TRBV5-1 to TRBJ1-2; 7 nucleotides line up with TRBD1. The CDR3 extends over 17 amino acids. CDR1 is SGHRS, CDR2 YFSETQ, per germline. With 0 bases clipped from V and 4 bases from J, the junction kept 12 bases outside the gene matches. CDR3 sequence: CASSLGGGQDSTYGYTF. The CDR3 bases are TGCGCCAGCAGCTTGGGGGGCGGACAGGATTCCACCTATGGCTACACCTTC.

The chain employs TRBV5-5 and TRBJ1-1; possibly TRBD1 for D (5 bases). The CDR3 covers 14 residues. V was trimmed by 2 bases and J by 4 bases, leaving 12 bases between them. Germline lookup yields CDR1 SGHKS and CDR2 YYEKEE (reference sequence). CDR3 region: CASSLGAASTEAFF. DNA for the CDR3: TGTGCCAGCAGCTTAGGGGCGGCAAGCACTGAAGCTTTCTTT.

V gene TRBV20-1 combines with J gene TRBJ2-3, with TRBD2 matching over 11 bases. CDR3 length equals 16 residues. The J segment lost 5 bases and the V segment lost 3 bases, leaving 10 bases of the junction unmatched. CDR1 is DFQATT and CDR2 is SNEGSKA in the germline V gene (reference sequence). CDR3 amino acids: CSASAIAGGPGDTQYF. The CDR3, as DNA: TGCAGTGCTAGTGCAATAGCGGGGGGGCCTGGAGATACGCAGTATTTT.

The chain uses TRBV11-2 and TRBJ2-1; D not resolved. The CDR3 has 13 amino acids. Per the germline V gene, CDR1 is SGHAT and CDR2 is FQNNGV. V lost 2 bases and J 13 bases, leaving 15 bases between the germline ends. The CDR3 DNA is TGTGCCAGCAGCTTATCCCTCAGTGTGGCCCAGTTCTTC. This gives the protein CASSLSLSVAQFF.

V is TRBV24-1 and J is TRBJ2-1, with 8 nucleotides matching TRBD1. The CDR3 covers 15 residues. The V gene end was trimmed by 3 bases and the J gene end by 7 bases; junction bases not matched to a gene: 7. The germline CDR1 and CDR2 sequences are KGHDR and SFDVKD. The CDR3 DNA follows: TGTGCCACCAGTGATAACAGGGGGGCGGGTAATGAGCAGTTCTTC. This gives the protein CATSDNRGAGNEQFF.

The V gene is TRBV29-1, the J gene TRBJ1-1, with D possibly matching TRBD1 (5 bases). The germline V gene has CDR1 SQVTM and CDR2 ANQGSEA. V was pared by 3 bases and J by 3 bases, with 11 bases between. The length of the CDR3 is 13 residues. The CDR3 DNA is TGCAGCGTTGATAGCAGGGATCACACTGAAGCTTTCTTT. Protein product: CSVDSRDHTEAFF.

The chain uses TRBV29-1 and TRBJ2-7; D gene ambiguous. There are 12 residues in the CDR3. Germline V gene lookup returns CDR1 SQVTM and CDR2 ANQGSEA. The V end was cut by 2 bases, the J end by 2 bases, with 7 bases between. The DNA for the CDR3 is TGCAGCGTTGAACTCGTTACCTACGAGCAGTACTTC. Its translation is CSVELVTYEQYF.

This chain joins TRBV27 and TRBJ2-7, with D perhaps matching TRBD2 (6 bases). In germline, CDR1 is MNHEY, CDR2 SMNVEV (reference sequence). The length of the CDR3 is 15 residues. V lost 3 bases and J 0 bases, leaving 12 bases between the germline ends. CDR3 loop: CASSLNYGSSYEQYF. CDR3 DNA: TGTGCCAGCAGTTTGAACTACGGGAGCTCCTACGAGCAGTACTTC.

This clone was seen more than once but under ten times. The V gene is TRBV7-9, the J gene TRBJ1-1; D not certain. The germline CDR1 and CDR2 sequences are SEHNR and FQNEAQ (reference sequence). V gave up 4 bases and J gave up 0 bases, with 12 bases separating them. The CDR3 is 15 residues long. The DNA of the CDR3 is TGTGCCAGCAGCTCAGACCAGGAACTGAACACTGAAGCTTTCTTT. Its protein product is CASSSDQELNTEAFF.

The table lists this clone with a few counts. The V gene is TRBV7-9, the J gene TRBJ1-1; TRBD1 matches at 7 bases. Trimming cost V 5 bases and J 3 bases; bases outside gene matches: 12. Per germline, CDR1 SEHNR and CDR2 FQNEAQ (reference sequence). The CDR3 is made up of 16 amino acids. CDR3 DNA: TGTGCCAGCAGCCACAGGGGTTACAGCTCCCACACTGAAGCTTTCTTT. It codes for CASSHRGYSSHTEAFF.

V gene TRBV6-1 combines with J gene TRBJ2-3; TRBD2 aligns across 8 bases. The junction had 4 bases not matched to a gene; V was cut back by 1 base and J by 1 base. The CDR3 consists of 16 residues. In germline, CDR1 is MNHNS, CDR2 SASEGT. The CDR3 loop is CASSEVGSGGTDTQYF. The CDR3 nucleotides are TGTGCCAGCAGTGAAGTCGGTAGCGGGGGCACAGATACGCAGTATTTT.

This chain connects TRBV6-1 to TRBJ2-1; tentatively, D is TRBD2 (5 bases). Germline CDR1 reads MNHNS; CDR2 reads SASEGT. This CDR3 spans 17 amino acids. Trimming cost V 4 bases and J 0 bases, with 16 bases left between them. CDR3 sequence: CASSVAGGSSSYNEQFF. CDR3 sequence (DNA): TGTGCCAGCAGTGTCGCAGGAGGCAGCAGCTCCTACAATGAGCAGTTCTTC.

The rearrangement uses TRBV5-6 and TRBJ2-1; D is unresolved. The V end was cut by 0 bases, the J end by 13 bases, with 8 bases between. Germline lookup yields CDR1 SGHDT and CDR2 YYEEEE. The CDR3 contains 11 residues. CDR3 coding DNA: TGTGCCAGCAGCTTGGAACAGTATCAGTTCTTC. Translating it yields CASSLEQYQFF.

CDR3 protein: CASSRQTSTGELFF. The CDR3 nucleotides are TGTGCCAGCAGCCGACAAACTAGTACCGGGGAGCTGTTTTTT. This chain links TRBV11-3 with TRBJ2-2; D is perhaps TRBD2 (5 bases). Trimming took off 5 bases at V and 5 bases at J, with 12 bases between the two ends. The CDR3 extends over 14 amino acids. Germline CDR1 and CDR2: SGHNT and YENEEA.

The rearrangement joins TRBV4-1 to TRBJ1-1; TRBD1 matches 7 bases. The CDR3 extends over 16 amino acids. Germline V lookup: CDR1 MGHRA, CDR2 YSYEKL. V lost 1 base and J lost 0; bases outside the gene matches: 5. The CDR3 spells CASSQGWDSMNTEAFF. For the CDR3, the DNA is TGCGCCAGCAGCCAAGGATGGGACAGCATGAACACTGAAGCTTTCTTT.

The chain recombines TRBV6-6 with TRBJ2-7; 13 bases agree with TRBD2. CDR1 and CDR2 from the germline V gene are MNHNY and SVGAGI (reference sequence). The V segment lost 4 bases and the J segment 3 bases; nucleotides outside the gene matches: 3. CDR3 length: 15 amino acids. The CDR3 spells CASSSTSGGDYEQYF. CDR3 in DNA: TGTGCCAGCAGTTCTACTAGCGGGGGGGACTACGAGCAGTACTTC.

This chain joins TRBV18 and TRBJ2-7; TRBD1 matches at 9 bases. The V segment lost 1 base and the J segment 1 base; nucleotides outside the gene matches: 5. The V gene's germline CDR1 is KGHSH and CDR2 LQKENI. The CDR3 covers 16 residues. CDR3 amino acids: CASSPRPGTGSYEQYF. CDR3 coding DNA: TGTGCCAGCTCACCACGTCCCGGGACAGGGTCCTACGAGCAGTACTTC.

The V and J genes are TRBV15 and TRBJ2-7, with 7 nucleotides matching TRBD1. V shed 5 bases and J 6 bases; nucleotides not matched to a gene: 7. The CDR3 runs to 13 residues. The germline CDR1 and CDR2 sequences are LNHNV and YYDKDF (reference sequence). The CDR3 bases are TGTGCCACCAGCTCCCTTGACAGGGCCGAGCAGTACTTC. Protein sequence: CATSSLDRAEQYF.

This chain uses TRBV6-5 with TRBJ1-4; the D is unclear. The CDR3 length is 12 residues. The germline CDR1 and CDR2 sequences are MNHEY and SVGAGI. V was shortened by 8 bases and J by 2 bases, with 6 bases between the two germline ends. The CDR3 DNA reads as TGTGCCAGCCGCCGGACTAATGAAAAACTGTTTTTT. Encoded protein: CASRRTNEKLFF.

V gene TRBV30 combines with J gene TRBJ2-5; 7 bases line up with TRBD2. The CDR3 is 13 amino acids. With V trimmed by 6 bases and J by 4 bases, 8 bases remained unmatched. CDR1 is GTSNPN, CDR2 SVGIG, per germline (reference sequence). Here the CDR3 reads CACSVGGVETQYF. In DNA form, the CDR3 reads TGTGCCTGCTCCGTTGGGGGGGTAGAGACCCAGTACTTC.

V is TRBV15 and J is TRBJ1-1; D not resolved. CDR1 and CDR2 (germline): LNHNV, YYDKDF (reference sequence). CDR3 size: 13 residues. Trimming pared 0 bases from V and 1 base from J, leaving 3 bases between. The CDR3 loop reads CATSRDRNTEAFF. The CDR3, as DNA: TGTGCCACCAGCAGAGATAGGAACACTGAAGCTTTCTTT.

The chain carries TRBV7-2 and TRBJ1-3; no clear D. There are 16 residues in the CDR3. Germline lookup yields CDR1 SGHTA and CDR2 FQGNSA. V dropped 1 base and J dropped 0 bases, with 10 bases sitting between them. The CDR3 protein is CASSLVSGLSGNTIYF. The DNA for the CDR3 is TGTGCCAGCAGCTTAGTGTCAGGACTCTCTGGAAACACCATATATTTT.

The chain joins TRBV9 to TRBJ2-3, with 9 bases aligning to TRBD2. With V trimmed by 1 base and J by 6 bases, 9 bases remained unmatched. The CDR3 has 16 residues. Germline V gene data show CDR1 as SGDLS and CDR2 as YYNGEE. In DNA form, the CDR3 reads TGTGCCAGCAGCGTATCAGGCGGGGGGGCTTGGGATACGCAGTATTTT. This sequence encodes CASSVSGGGAWDTQYF.

The chain couples TRBV27 to TRBJ1-2; tentatively, D is TRBD1 (5 bases). Germline values: CDR1 MNHEY, CDR2 SMNVEV (reference sequence). V gave up 4 bases and J gave up 4 bases, with 13 bases separating them. The CDR3 spans 14 residues. The CDR3 is CASSSREGLYGYTF. DNA of the CDR3: TGTGCCAGCAGTTCCAGGGAGGGGCTCTATGGCTACACCTTC.

V usage is TRBV6-5 and J usage is TRBJ2-5; D may be TRBD1 (6 bases). The V end lost 8 bases, the J end lost 5 bases, and 12 bases lay between the germline ends. CDR3 length equals 12 residues. The germline gives CDR1 MNHEY, CDR2 SVGAGI. Here the CDR3 reads CASGGLRETQYF. CDR3 in DNA: TGTGCCAGCGGGGGCCTAAGGGAGACCCAGTACTTC.

The rearrangement links TRBV10-3 to TRBJ2-7; no definite D call. Trimming removed 2 bases at V and 0 bases at J, with 5 bases between. This CDR3 is built from 13 residues. Per the germline V gene, CDR1 is ENHRY and CDR2 is SYGVKD. CDR3: CAISERSSYEQYF. The CDR3 bases are TGTGCCATCAGTGAGAGGAGCTCCTACGAGCAGTACTTC.

V is TRBV7-3 and J is TRBJ2-2; 7 nucleotides align to TRBD1. This CDR3 comprises 13 residues. V lost 5 bases, J lost 6 bases, and 3 bases stayed unmatched. Germline V CDR1 and CDR2: SGHTA, FQGTGA. The CDR3 DNA follows: TGTGCCAGCAGCATAGGGACAGCCGGGGAGCTGTTTTTT. Its protein is CASSIGTAGELFF.

V usage is TRBV6-1 and J usage is TRBJ2-7; D is unresolved. This CDR3 region has 12 residues. Germline loops: CDR1 MNHNS, CDR2 SASEGT. Trimming left V 1 base short and J 9 bases short, with 10 bases between. This CDR3 is CASSEGAGRQYF. The CDR3 nucleotides read TGTGCCAGCAGTGAAGGGGCAGGTAGGCAGTACTTC.

The chain couples TRBV5-4 to TRBJ1-1; 10 bases are shared with TRBD1. The CDR3 runs 18 residues. CDR1 and CDR2 (germline): SGHNT, YYREEE (reference sequence). V lost 6 bases and J lost 4; bases outside the gene matches: 18. The CDR3 sequence: CASTSTERGQGFVTEAFF. The CDR3 DNA follows: TGTGCCAGCACCTCCACGGAACGGGGACAGGGGTTTGTCACTGAAGCTTTCTTT.